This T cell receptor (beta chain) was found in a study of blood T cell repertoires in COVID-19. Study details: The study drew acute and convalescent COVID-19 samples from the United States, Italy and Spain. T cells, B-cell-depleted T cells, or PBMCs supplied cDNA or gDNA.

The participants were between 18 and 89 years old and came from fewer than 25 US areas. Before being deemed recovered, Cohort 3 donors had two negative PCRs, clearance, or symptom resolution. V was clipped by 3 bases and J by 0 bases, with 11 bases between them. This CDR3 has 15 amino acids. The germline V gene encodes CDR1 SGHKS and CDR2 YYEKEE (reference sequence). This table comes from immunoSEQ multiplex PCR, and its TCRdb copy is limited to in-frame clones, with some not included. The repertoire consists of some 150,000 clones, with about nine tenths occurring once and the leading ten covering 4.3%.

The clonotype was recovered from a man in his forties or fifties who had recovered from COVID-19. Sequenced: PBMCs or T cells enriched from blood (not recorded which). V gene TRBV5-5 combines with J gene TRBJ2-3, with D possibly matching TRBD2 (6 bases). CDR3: CASSWDGTSTDTQYF. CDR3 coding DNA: TGTGCCAGCAGCTGGGATGGGACTAGCACAGATACGCAGTATTTT.